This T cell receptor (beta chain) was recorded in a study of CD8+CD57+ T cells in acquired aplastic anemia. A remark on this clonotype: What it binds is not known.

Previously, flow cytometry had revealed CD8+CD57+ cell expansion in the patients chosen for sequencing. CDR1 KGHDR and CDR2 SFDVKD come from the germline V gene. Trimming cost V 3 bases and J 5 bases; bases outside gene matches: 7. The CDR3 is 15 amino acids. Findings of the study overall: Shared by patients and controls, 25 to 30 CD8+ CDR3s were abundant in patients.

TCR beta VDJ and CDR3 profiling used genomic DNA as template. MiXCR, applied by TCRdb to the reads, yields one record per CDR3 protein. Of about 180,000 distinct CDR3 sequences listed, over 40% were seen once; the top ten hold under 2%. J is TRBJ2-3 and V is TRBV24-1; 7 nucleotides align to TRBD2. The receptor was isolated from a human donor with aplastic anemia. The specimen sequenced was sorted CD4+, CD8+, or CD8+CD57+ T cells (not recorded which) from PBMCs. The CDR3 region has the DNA TGTGCCACCAGTGATGCCAGCGGGACGGAAGATACGCAGTATTTT. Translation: CATSDASGTEDTQYF.